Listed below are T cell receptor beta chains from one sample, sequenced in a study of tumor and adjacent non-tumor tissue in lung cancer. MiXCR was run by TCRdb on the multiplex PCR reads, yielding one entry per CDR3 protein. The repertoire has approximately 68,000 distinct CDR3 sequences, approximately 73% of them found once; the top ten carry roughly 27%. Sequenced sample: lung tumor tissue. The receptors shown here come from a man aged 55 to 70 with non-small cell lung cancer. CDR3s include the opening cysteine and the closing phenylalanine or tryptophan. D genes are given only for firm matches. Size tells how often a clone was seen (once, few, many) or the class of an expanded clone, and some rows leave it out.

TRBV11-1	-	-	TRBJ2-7	CASSALDSGPYEQYF	TGTGCCAGCAGCGCCCTGGACAGTGGCCCGTACGAGCAGTACTTC
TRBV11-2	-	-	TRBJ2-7	CVSSLDLRQPYEQYF	TGTGTCAGCAGCTTAGATCTACGACAGCCTTACGAGCAGTACTTC
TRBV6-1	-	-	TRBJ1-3	CASVGTRPSSGNTIYF	TGTGCCAGCGTGGGGACCAGACCGTCCTCTGGAAACACCATATATTTT
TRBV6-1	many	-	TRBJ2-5	CASSEGSAAEETQYF	TGTGCCAGCAGTGAGGGCTCAGCGGCGGAAGAGACCCAGTACTTC
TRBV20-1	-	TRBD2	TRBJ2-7	CNVAGASGASYEQYF	TGCAATGTTGCCGGGGCTAGCGGGGCTTCCTACGAGCAGTACTTC
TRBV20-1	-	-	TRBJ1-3	CNASRSSGDTIYF	TGCAATGCTAGTCGGTCCTCTGGAGACACCATATATTTT
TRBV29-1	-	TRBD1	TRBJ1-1	CSASTGGETEAFF	TGCAGCGCCTCGACAGGGGGGGAAACTGAAGCTTTCTTC
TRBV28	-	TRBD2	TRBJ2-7	CASSFLLAESSYEQYF	TGTGCCAGCAGTTTCCTACTAGCGGAAAGCTCCTACGAGCAGTACTTC
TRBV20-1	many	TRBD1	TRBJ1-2	CSARTGAGYTF	TGCAGTGCGCGGACAGGGGCAGGCTACACCTTC
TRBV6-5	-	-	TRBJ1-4	CARSYLGGDEKLFF	TGTGCTAGAAGTTATCTGGGGGGGGATGAAAAACTGTTTTTT
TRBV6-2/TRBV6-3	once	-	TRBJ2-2	CASTIRGASGELFF	TGTGCCAGCACCATACGGGGGGCCTCCGGGGAGCTGTTTTTT
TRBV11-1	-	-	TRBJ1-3	CASSFGRGFAGNTIYF	TGTGCCAGCAGCTTCGGCAGAGGGTTCGCAGGAAACACCATATATTTT
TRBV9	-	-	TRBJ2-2	CASSGQDTANTGELFF	TGTGCCAGCAGCGGTCAAGACACCGCGAACACCGGGGAGCTGTTTTTT
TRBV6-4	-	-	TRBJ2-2	CASPLTAGELFF	TGTGCCAGCCCCCTGACCGCCGGGGAGCTGTTTTTT
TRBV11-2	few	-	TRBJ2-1	CANSLGPAASEQFF	TGTGCCAACAGCTTAGGTCCGGCAGCCTCCGAGCAGTTCTTC
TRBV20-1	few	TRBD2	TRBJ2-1	CSARMTSGGSGEQFF	TGCAGTGCTAGGATGACTAGCGGGGGATCGGGTGAGCAGTTCTTC
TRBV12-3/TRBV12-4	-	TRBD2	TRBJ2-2	CTCSSGLAVGELFF	TGTACCTGCAGTTCAGGACTAGCGGTCGGGGAGCTGTTTTTT
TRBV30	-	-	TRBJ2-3	CASSVGADTQYF	TGTGCTTCGAGTGTAGGTGCAGATACGCAGTATTTT
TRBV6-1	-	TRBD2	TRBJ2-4	CASSGAGGGNVQYF	TGTGCCAGCAGTGGAGCGGGGGGAGGTAACGTTCAGTACTTC
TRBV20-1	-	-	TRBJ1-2	CTARDGRGYGYTF	TGCACTGCTAGAGATGGGAGAGGGTATGGCTACACCTTC
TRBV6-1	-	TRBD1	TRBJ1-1	CASKQGVWSTEAFF	TGTGCCAGCAAGCAGGGGGTGTGGAGCACTGAAGCTTTCTTT
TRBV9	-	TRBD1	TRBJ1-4	CASSSDREGEKLFF	TGTGCCAGCAGCTCGGACAGGGAAGGGGAAAAACTGTTTTTT
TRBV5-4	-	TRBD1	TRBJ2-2	CVSSFDRGRETGELFF	TGTGTCAGCAGCTTCGACAGGGGACGCGAAACCGGGGAGCTGTTTTTT
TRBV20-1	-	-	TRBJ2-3	CSAEPHQSAIDMQYF	TGCAGTGCTGAGCCCCATCAAAGCGCCATAGATATGCAGTATTTT
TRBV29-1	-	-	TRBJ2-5	CSVDGHIARQETQYF	TGCAGCGTTGATGGGCATATAGCGAGACAAGAGACCCAGTACTTC
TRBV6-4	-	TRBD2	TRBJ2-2	CASSSGSTGELFF	TGTGCCAGTAGTAGCGGGAGCACCGGGGAGCTGTTTTTT
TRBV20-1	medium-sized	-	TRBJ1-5	CSAREGARNQPQHF	TGCAGTGCTAGAGAGGGGGCGCGGAATCAGCCCCAGCATTTT
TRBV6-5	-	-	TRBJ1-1	CASSYSKDPEAFF	TGTGCCAGCAGTTACTCTAAGGACCCTGAAGCTTTCTTT
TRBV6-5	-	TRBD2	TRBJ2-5	CTSSYSISGSLFSIETQYF	TGTACCAGCAGTTACTCGATTAGCGGGAGTCTTTTTAGTATCGAGACGCAGTACTTC
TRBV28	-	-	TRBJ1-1	CASRSGDLNAEAFF	TGTGCCAGCAGGTCAGGGGACCTGAACGCTGAAGCTTTCTTT
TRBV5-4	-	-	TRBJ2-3	CASRILEGTSTDTQYF	TGTGCCAGCAGGATCCTAGAGGGAACATCCACAGATACGCAGTATTTT
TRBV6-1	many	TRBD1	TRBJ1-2	CASSEGGQGVYGYTF	TGTGCCAGCAGTGAAGGGGGACAGGGGGTCTATGGCTACACCTTC
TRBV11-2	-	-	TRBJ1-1	CVSSTGPMNTEALF	TGTGTCAGCAGCACGGGCCCCATGAACACTGAAGCTTTGTTT
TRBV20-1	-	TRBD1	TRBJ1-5	CGAREGARNQPQHF	TGTGGTGCTAGAGAGGGGGCGCGGAATCAGCCCCAGCATTTT
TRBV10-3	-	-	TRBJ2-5	CDISDPQETQYF	TGTGACATCAGTGATCCCCAAGAGACACAGTACTTC
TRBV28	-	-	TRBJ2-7	CTSSLYGRHLLEQYF	TGTACCAGCAGTTTATACGGCAGGCACCTCCTTGAGCAGTACTTC
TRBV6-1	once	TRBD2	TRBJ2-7	CASSATSLNEQYF	TGTGCCAGCAGTGCGACTAGCCTTAACGAGCAGTATTTC
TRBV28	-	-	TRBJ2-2	CDSTLIADLNTGELFF	TGTGACAGCACTTTAATCGCGGACTTGAACACCGGGGAGCTGTTTTTT
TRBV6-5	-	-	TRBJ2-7	CVSRERGAGEQYF	TGTGTCAGCAGAGAACGGGGGGCGGGGGAGCAGTACTTC
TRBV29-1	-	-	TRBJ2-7	CSFEEPGPSNYEEYF	TGCAGCTTTGAAGAACCTGGCCCATCCAATTACGAGGAGTACTTC
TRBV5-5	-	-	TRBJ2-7	CANSGPEGDLMMYEQYF	TGTGCCAACAGCGGCCCAGAGGGTGACCTTATGATGTACGAGCAGTACTTC
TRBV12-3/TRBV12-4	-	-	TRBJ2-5	CTSSLSTQETQYF	TGTACCAGCAGCCTATCTACTCAAGAGACCCAGTACTTC
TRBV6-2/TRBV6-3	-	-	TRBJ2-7	CASCYKPYEQYF	TGTGCCAGCTGTTACAAGCCCTACGAGCAGTATTTC
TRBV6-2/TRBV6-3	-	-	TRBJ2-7	CATKLDSTTLEQYF	TGTGCCACGAAACTGGACAGCACGACACTCGAGCAGTACTTC
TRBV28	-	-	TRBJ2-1	CASSFPPGRAYNEQLF	TGTGCCAGCAGTTTCCCCCCCGGGAGAGCCTACAATGAGCAGTTATTC
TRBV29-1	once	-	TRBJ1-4	CSVETGDGEMFF	TGCAGTGTTGAAACCGGAGACGGCGAAATGTTTTTT
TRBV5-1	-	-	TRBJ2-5	CASVKQETQYF	TGCGCCAGCGTCAAACAAGAGACCCAGTACTTC
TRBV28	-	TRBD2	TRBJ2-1	CASSFRTSGRTHNEQFF	TGTGCCAGCAGTTTCCGGACTAGCGGGAGGACGCACAATGAGCAGTTCTTC
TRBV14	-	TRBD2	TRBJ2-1	CASSQDRLAGAGNEVFF	TGTGCCAGCAGCCAAGACCGACTAGCGGGAGCAGGGAATGAGGTGTTCTTC
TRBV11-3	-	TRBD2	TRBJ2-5	CACSPSGAWETEYF	TGTGCCTGCAGCCCTAGCGGGGCCTGGGAGACCGAGTACTTC
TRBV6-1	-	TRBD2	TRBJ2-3	CASSTEHGTITDTQYF	TGTGCAAGCAGTACCGAGCACGGGACTATAACAGATACGCAGTATTTT
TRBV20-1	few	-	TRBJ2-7	CSARGALSGYEQYF	TGCAGTGCTAGGGGGGCTTTGTCCGGCTACGAGCAATACTTC
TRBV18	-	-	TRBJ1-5	CASSGGKDQPQHF	TGTGCCAGCTCAGGGGGGAAGGATCAGCCCCAGCATTTT
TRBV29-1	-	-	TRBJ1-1	CTLHFGENTEAFF	-
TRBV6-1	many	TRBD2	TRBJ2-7	CASSGGLAASPEQYF	TGTGCCAGCAGTGGGGGACTAGCGGCATCTCCCGAGCAGTACTTC